The 5 T cell receptor beta chains below come from one sample, sequenced in a study of T cell repertoires in cytomegalovirus infection. Which antigens these TCRs recognize remains unknown. TCRdb reanalysed the reads using MiXCR and keeps one entry per CDR3 protein. The sample has about 130,000 distinct CDR3 sequences; roughly a quarter are singletons. What was sequenced was PBMCs, sequenced either directly or after in vitro stimulation (not recorded which). Receptors were obtained from a human donor in good health (CMV status not recorded). Some clones in this sample may be carry-over from other donors' samples.

The V and J genes are TRBV11-1 and TRBJ2-7; D gene uncertain. V shed 5 bases and J shed 0 bases, with 8 bases lying between them. The CDR3 has 13 amino acids. The germline gives CDR1 SGHAT, CDR2 FQDESV (reference sequence). The CDR3 reads CASSAPGSYEQYF. The CDR3 DNA is TGTGCCAGCAGCGCCCCCGGCTCCTACGAGCAGTACTTC.

This chain links TRBV7-9 with TRBJ2-2; D is tentatively TRBD1 or TRBD2 (7 bases each). Per germline, CDR1 SEHNR and CDR2 FQNEAQ (reference sequence). CDR3 length: 17 residues. V lost 4 bases and J lost 0, with 15 bases in between. The CDR3 region is CASSWGGDSANTGELFF. CDR3 in DNA: TGTGCCAGCAGCTGGGGGGGGGACAGCGCGAACACCGGGGAGCTGTTTTTT.

This chain uses TRBV2 with TRBJ2-1, with TRBD2 identical over 9 bases. The germline CDR1 and CDR2 sequences are SNHLY and FYNNEI. The CDR3 runs to 17 residues. V shed 2 bases, J shed 1 base, and the junction held 6 bases outside the gene matches. CDR3 sequence: CASSETRLAASYNEQFF. The CDR3 DNA reads as TGTGCCAGCAGTGAAACCCGACTAGCGGCTTCCTACAATGAGCAGTTCTTC.

Here the CDR3 DNA reads TGTGCCAGCAGTTCAAGACAGGGGGGGCACACCGGGGAGCTGTTTTTT. This translates into CASSSRQGGHTGELFF. The chain combines TRBV6-6 with TRBJ2-2; 9 bases map to TRBD1. Germline CDR1 reads MNHNY; CDR2 reads SVGAGI (reference sequence). This CDR3 has 16 amino acids. J was trimmed by 3 bases and V by 4 bases; bases with no gene match: 6.

The sample holds a few counts of this clonotype. The chain links TRBV11-2 to TRBJ2-7; 10 bases agree with TRBD2. The CDR3 totals 14 residues. Germline CDR1 is SGHAT and CDR2 is FQNNGV. Losses at the gene ends were 5 bases for V and 6 bases for J; bases not matched to a gene: 7. CDR3 bases: TGTGCCAGCAGCAACAGCGGGAGGGCCTCCGAGCAGTACGTC. The encoded protein is CASSNSGRASEQYV.